The clone carrying this T cell receptor beta chain was seen more than once but under ten times. Its antigen remains unknown. These data are taken from a study of post-analysis software for immune sequencing data. Study findings and constraints: Compared with controls, patients had more of about five TRBV segments, including TRBV5-6, TRBV5-1 and TRBV20-1.

Trimming took 5 bases from V and 7 from J; bases not matched to a gene: 9. The CDR3 spans 14 residues. Germline assignment: CDR1 SGHVS and CDR2 FQNEAQ. cDNA libraries for TCR beta contained unique molecular identifiers. Each CDR3 protein is one row after TCRdb ran MiXCR on the PCR reads. This table holds about 770,000 distinct CDR3 sequences, just over 45% found once. J is TRBJ1-2 and V is TRBV7-8; 8 nucleotides line up with TRBD1. Sequencing was carried out using blood. This TCR came from a girl under 18 with multiple sclerosis. This CDR3 is CASSPRQGRSGYTF. CDR3 nucleotides: TGTGCCAGCAGCCCACGACAGGGGAGGAGTGGCTACACCTTC.